One and the same sample provided the 22 T cell receptor beta chains below, sequenced in a study of T cell responses to AZD1222 COVID-19 vaccine. Repertoires were generated with immunoSEQ multiplex PCR, while TCRdb's copy carries only in-frame clones and drops some. The sample has approximately 170,000 clones; about 90% are singletons. The material was peripheral blood, obtained 28 days after the second AZD1222 dose. These receptors originate from an adult who received the AZD1222 COVID-19 vaccine.

The chain uses TRBV5-4 and TRBJ1-4, with unresolved D. The CDR3 extends over 14 amino acids. In germline, CDR1 is SGHNT, CDR2 YYREEE (reference sequence). Trimming pared 4 bases from V and 2 bases from J, leaving 9 bases between. In DNA form, the CDR3 reads TGTGCCAGCAGCCCAAGTAGGACTAATGAAAAACTGTTTTTT. Amino acid sequence: CASSPSRTNEKLFF. Looking up the rest from reference TRBV5-4 and TRBJ1-4 gives the full variable domain: ETGVTQSPTHLIKTRGQQVTLRCSSQSGHNTVSWYQQALGQGPQFIFQYYREEENGRGNFPPRFSGLQFPNYSSELNVNALELDDSALYLCASSPSRTNEKLFFGSGTQLSVL.

DNA of the CDR3: TGTGCCAGCACCCTATCCCCGGGGGGGGGCCAAACAGCCGGGGAGCTGTTTTTT. Protein product: CASTLSPGGGQTAGELFF. The J gene is TRBJ2-2, the V gene TRBV9; TRBD2 aligns across 8 bases. Germline CDR1 is SGDLS and CDR2 is YYNGEE. The V segment lost 6 bases and the J segment 6 bases; nucleotides outside the gene matches: 19. The CDR3 contains 18 residues.

As DNA, the CDR3 is TGTGCCAGCAGCTTCCAGCGGGGGGGCAGGTATGAGCAGTTCTTC. This translates into CASSFQRGGRYEQFF. The chain employs TRBV7-2 and TRBJ2-1, with 10 positions matching TRBD2. CDR3 length equals 15 residues. V shed 3 bases, J shed 8 bases, and the junction held 7 bases outside the gene matches. Germline CDR1 is SGHTA and CDR2 is FQGNSA.

The chain carries TRBV5-4 and TRBJ1-2, with D possibly matching TRBD1 (6 bases). This CDR3 spans 13 amino acids. Per germline, CDR1 SGHNT and CDR2 YYREEE (reference sequence). V was trimmed by 4 bases and J by 5 bases, leaving 12 bases between them. The CDR3 spells CASSRGGGYGYTF. As DNA, the CDR3 is TGTGCCAGCAGCAGAGGGGGAGGTTATGGCTACACCTTC.

The chain joins TRBV7-6 to TRBJ2-3; 12 nucleotides agree with TRBD2. Germline V lookup: CDR1 SGHVS, CDR2 FNYEAQ. The ends lost 6 bases at V and 3 bases at J; junction bases unmatched: 4. The CDR3 covers 15 residues. CDR3 bases: TGTGCCAGCAGTTTCGGACTAGCGGGGACAGATACGCAGTATTTT. It encodes CASSFGLAGTDTQYF.

The DNA of the CDR3 is TGTGCCACCAGCGGAACAGGGAGTAGGCAGCCCCAGCATTTT. It translates to CATSGTGSRQPQHF. This chain connects TRBV15 to TRBJ1-5, with a weak D call TRBD1 (6 bases). CDR3 size: 14 residues. Germline V gene sequence: CDR1 LNHNV, CDR2 YYDKDF (reference sequence). Trimming pared 5 bases from V and 7 bases from J, leaving 15 bases between.

This clone showed up just a few times. The CDR3 nucleotides are TGTGCCAGTAGTATAGTGGCGGGCGAGGGGGCTTTCTTT. This codes for CASSIVAGEGAFF. The chain combines TRBV19 with TRBJ1-1, with D perhaps matching TRBD1 (5 bases). CDR1 is LNHDA, CDR2 SQIVND, per germline (reference sequence). V dropped 1 base and J dropped 11 bases, with 14 bases sitting between them. The CDR3 loop spans 13 amino acids.

The chain uses TRBV10-3 and TRBJ1-2; D is unclear. The V and J ends lost 0 bases and 6 bases respectively, with 14 bases between them. The CDR3 runs 15 residues. The germline V gene encodes CDR1 ENHRY and CDR2 SYGVKD. CDR3: CAISESGGRRNGYTF. CDR3 nucleotide sequence: TGTGCCATCAGTGAGTCGGGAGGTAGACGTAATGGCTACACCTTC.

This rearrangement joins TRBV19 to TRBJ1-6; D may be TRBD1 (5 bases). V shed 3 bases and J shed 13 bases, with 22 bases lying between them. The germline CDR1 and CDR2 sequences are LNHDA and SQIVND (reference sequence). This CDR3 contains 16 residues. CDR3 in DNA: TGTGCCAGTAGTATCGGGGCCGGACCCCAGGGATCCCCCCTCCACTTT. This translates into CASSIGAGPQGSPLHF.

This clone was found once. This chain joins TRBV5-1 and TRBJ2-7; 8 bases are shared with TRBD2. Trimming took 4 bases from V and 1 from J; bases not matched to a gene: 10. Germline V CDR1 and CDR2: SGHRS, YFSETQ. This CDR3 is 16 amino acids long. CDR3 in DNA: TGCGCCAGCAGCGATTTAGCGGGGTCGGCATCCTACGAGCAGTACTTC. It codes for CASSDLAGSASYEQYF.

This clone was picked up a small number of times. This rearrangement joins TRBV6-5 to TRBJ1-2; 11 nucleotides agree with TRBD1. The CDR3 is 14 amino acids. In germline, CDR1 is MNHEY, CDR2 SVGAGI. V was clipped by 5 bases and J by 2 bases; unmatched bases: 1. CDR3 sequence reads: CASSRTGGNYGYTF. For the CDR3, the DNA is TGTGCCAGCAGTCGGACAGGGGGCAACTATGGCTACACCTTC.

The chain employs TRBV6-5 and TRBJ2-1, with TRBD2 matching over 7 bases. The length of the CDR3 is 13 residues. Per the germline V gene, CDR1 is MNHEY and CDR2 is SVGAGI. Losses at the gene ends were 5 bases for V and 11 bases for J; bases not matched to a gene: 9. The CDR3 reads CASSRGLILQQFF. The CDR3 coding sequence is TGTGCCAGCAGTAGGGGACTAATCCTCCAGCAGTTCTTC.

CDR3 in DNA: TGTGCCAGCAGCCCACGGCCCTGGGGGGCGATTATCCCTTCGAACACCGGGGAGCTGTTTTTT. Its translation: CASSPRPWGAIIPSNTGELFF. V and J are TRBV7-7 and TRBJ2-2; D tentatively reads TRBD1 or TRBD2 (6 bases each). V was cut by 5 bases and J by 0 bases, with 28 bases left in between. This CDR3 region has 21 residues. Germline CDR1 is SSHAT and CDR2 is FNYEAQ (reference sequence).

This chain connects TRBV3-1 (or the pseudogene TRBV3-2) to TRBJ2-5; D call uncertain. This CDR3 contains 13 residues. V lost 3 bases, J lost 1 base, and 6 bases lay in between. CDR1 is LGHDT, CDR2 YNNKEL, per germline (reference sequence). The CDR3 sequence is CASSHLSQETQYF. The CDR3 DNA is TGTGCCAGCAGCCACCTCAGCCAAGAGACCCAGTACTTC.

The chain recombines TRBV4-1 with TRBJ2-7, with 9 positions matching TRBD2. Germline CDR1 MGHRA, CDR2 YSYEKL. V shed 1 base and J 2 bases; nucleotides not matched to a gene: 6. There are 16 residues in the CDR3. The CDR3 sequence is CASSQGRASGAYEQYF. CDR3 in DNA: TGCGCCAGCAGCCAAGGAAGGGCTAGCGGGGCCTACGAGCAGTACTTC.

The rearrangement uses TRBV6-5 and TRBJ1-3, with a possible D match to TRBD1 (6 bases). Germline V gene lookup returns CDR1 MNHEY and CDR2 SVGAGI. The V and J ends lost 6 bases and 11 bases respectively, with 8 bases between them. This CDR3 is 10 amino acids long. This chain's CDR3 is CASRSGAIYF. The CDR3 DNA follows: TGTGCCAGCAGATCAGGGGCCATATATTTT.

This sequence joins TRBV3-1 (or the pseudogene TRBV3-2) and TRBJ1-2; no reliable D call. The CDR3 length is 15 residues. Germline V gene sequence: CDR1 LGHDT, CDR2 YNNKEL (reference sequence). V lost 0 bases, J lost 4 bases, and 12 bases lay in between. The CDR3 nucleotides read TGTGCCAGCAGCCAAGACTCCGGGGTCCCCTATGGCTACACCTTC. Translation: CASSQDSGVPYGYTF.

The rearrangement links TRBV9 to TRBJ2-3; D might be TRBD2 (6 bases). This CDR3 comprises 13 residues. Deletions cut 2 bases from V and 5 bases from J, with 9 bases between. From germline, CDR1 is SGDLS and CDR2 YYNGEE. CDR3 region: CASSVEGIDTQYF. The CDR3 region has the DNA TGTGCCAGCAGCGTGGAGGGGATAGATACGCAGTATTTT.

The sample holds one count of this clone. This sequence joins TRBV14 and TRBJ2-3, with 8 positions matching TRBD1. The CDR3 sequence is 17 residues long. V lost 0 bases to trimming and J lost 0 bases; unmatched junction nucleotides: 5. Germline V CDR1 and CDR2: SGHDN, FVKESK. CDR3 bases: TGTGCCAGCAGCCAAGATTGGGGGACAGGTAGCACAGATACGCAGTATTTT. It specifies CASSQDWGTGSTDTQYF.

V and J are TRBV20-1 and TRBJ1-4, with a tentative D call TRBD1 (5 bases). This CDR3 has 14 residues. V gave up 3 bases and J gave up 7 bases, with 15 bases separating them. Germline V CDR1 and CDR2: DFQATT, SNEGSKA (reference sequence). DNA for the CDR3: TGCAGTGCTAGTCCGCAGGGTCGCGGTGAAAAACTGTTTTTT. It yields the protein CSASPQGRGEKLFF.

The chain couples TRBV15 to TRBJ2-3; 11 nucleotides match TRBD2. The length of the CDR3 is 19 residues. V gave up 3 bases and J gave up 4 bases; unmatched junction bases: 15. In germline, CDR1 is LNHNV, CDR2 YYDKDF (reference sequence). The CDR3 nucleotides are TGTGCCACCAGCAGCTTTCCCGGGACTAGCGGCTCCCTCCCAGATACGCAGTATTTT. It specifies CATSSFPGTSGSLPDTQYF.

V and J are TRBV19 and TRBJ2-7; 8 positions agree with TRBD1. Germline CDR1 LNHDA, CDR2 SQIVND (reference sequence). The V gene end was trimmed by 8 bases and the J gene end by 4 bases; junction bases not matched to a gene: 10. This CDR3 is 14 amino acids long. The CDR3 loop is CASSDRVGGYEQYF. CDR3 DNA sequence: TGTGCCAGTTCGGACAGGGTAGGTGGTTACGAGCAGTACTTC. Supplemented by reference TRBV19 and TRBJ2-7, the full variable domain reads DGGITQSPKYLFRKEGQNVTLSCEQNLNHDAMYWYRQDPGQGLRLIYYSQIVNDFQKGDIAEGYSVSREKKESFPLTVTSAQKNPTAFYLCASSDRVGGYEQYFGPGTRLTVT.